The entry below gives a single TCR beta chain sequence along with its context. The antigen is unknown. This sample was taken from a study of OX40 agonist ivuxolimab in advanced cancers. Background on the study: Patients with prior anti-PD-1, anti-PD-L1 or anti-CTLA-4 therapy were eligible; about 41% had some. Study-wide points: Antigen specificity remained undetermined for the expanded peripheral T cells.

Data came from immunoSEQ multiplex PCR; TCRdb stores just in-frame clones and leaves some out. This sample has roughly 46,000 clones, with roughly 91% found just once. The CDR3 contains 14 residues. V lost 6 bases to trimming and J lost 5 bases, with 14 bases between them. Germline V gene data show CDR1 as MNHEY and CDR2 as SVGAGI. The chain is built from TRBV6-5 and TRBJ1-5, with TRBD1 as a possible D gene (5 bases). This sequence originates from an adult with an advanced solid tumor such as melanoma, head and neck, liver or kidney cancer. The sample here was CD4+ or CD8+ T cells sorted from blood, taken in a trial of the OX40 agonist ivuxolimab. CDR3 protein: CASRPDSNHQPQHF. CDR3 coding DNA: TGTGCCAGCAGGCCCGACAGCAACCATCAGCCCCAGCATTTT.